The present T cell receptor beta chain was sequenced within a study of T cell repertoires in cytomegalovirus infection. Study overall: Carrying CMV and the relevant HLA type showed in public TCR beta signatures. Broader study findings: There were HLA-C-restricted CMV-specific TCR beta clonotypes dominating the ex vivo response.

V lost 1 base, J lost 0 bases, and 8 bases lay in between. Germline CDR1 is SGHTA and CDR2 is FQGNSA. The CDR3 has 15 residues. TCRdb recomputed calls from the reads with MiXCR, one row per CDR3 protein. The sample has hundreds of thousands of distinct CDR3 sequences, less than 25% seen once. In this sample, this clonotype turned up many times. What it binds is not known. Specimen: CD8+ T cells from PBMCs. The J gene is TRBJ2-3, the V gene TRBV7-2, with D unclear. The sequence came from a human donor in good health (CMV status not recorded). Some clones in this sample may be carry-over from other donors' samples. DNA for the CDR3: TGTGCCAGCAGCTTAGAGGTACGGAGCACAGATACGCAGTATTTT. It codes for CASSLEVRSTDTQYF. The variable domain in full, completed from reference TRBV7-2 and TRBJ2-3, reads GAGVSQSPSNKVTEKGKDVELRCDPISGHTALYWYRQSLGQGLEFLIYFQGNSAPDKSGLPSDRFSAERTGGSVSTLTIQRTQQEDSAVYLCASSLEVRSTDTQYFGPGTRLTVL.